These 29 T cell receptor beta chains share one sample of origin, sequenced in a study of CD8 T cells in ankylosing spondylitis. In TCRdb, the 5' RACE reads were re-called with MiXCR into one record per CDR3 protein. The data hold 30,000 to 45,000 distinct CDR3 sequences, with over 10% observed a single time. The sequencing input was synovial fluid, either unsorted or a sorted T cell fraction (not recorded which). Receptors were obtained from a male donor with ankylosing spondylitis.

The V call is TRBV4-3, the J call TRBJ1-6; no reliable D call. From germline, CDR1 is LGHNA and CDR2 YSLEER. CDR3 length equals 15 residues. Between the trimmed V and J ends, which lost 5 bases and 7 bases, there was a span of 15 bases. This CDR3 is CASSKRGTENSPLHF. The CDR3 DNA reads as TGCGCCAGCAGCAAACGGGGAACTGAGAATTCACCCCTCCACTTT.

J is TRBJ1-2 and V is TRBV20-1; 7 positions match TRBD1. CDR3 length equals 13 residues. The J segment lost 4 bases and the V segment lost 1 base, leaving 3 bases of the junction unmatched. Germline-derived CDR1 and CDR2 are DFQATT and SNEGSKA (reference sequence). The CDR3 coding sequence is TGCAGTGCTAGAGTGGGACAGCGCTATGGCTACACCTTC. Translating gives CSARVGQRYGYTF.

This clonotype has at least ten counts. The CDR3 reads CASSSPGDLGAKNIQYF. The CDR3 DNA follows: TGTGCCAGCAGTTCCCCTGGCGACCTCGGCGCCAAAAACATTCAGTACTTC. The V call is TRBV28, the J call TRBJ2-4; D remains unclear. Per germline, CDR1 MDHEN and CDR2 SYDVKM. The ends were cut back, 4 bases at V and 1 base at J, with 17 bases in the middle. CDR3 size: 17 residues.

The chain recombines TRBV12-5 with TRBJ2-1; 9 nucleotides align to TRBD1. Trimming at V came to 2 bases and at J to 9 bases, leaving 11 bases not matched to a gene. CDR1 is LGHNT and CDR2 is FRNRAP in the germline V gene. The CDR3 length is 16 residues. CDR3 protein: CASGLSKGQGWIEQFF. In DNA, the CDR3 is TGTGCTAGTGGTTTGTCGAAGGGACAGGGATGGATTGAGCAGTTCTTC.

The rearrangement links TRBV2 to TRBJ2-3; a possible D gene is TRBD2 (6 bases). Germline loops: CDR1 SNHLY, CDR2 FYNNEI. The CDR3 consists of 15 residues. Trimming left V 5 bases short and J 0 bases short, with 12 bases between. The chain's CDR3 is CASSPGEASTDTQYF. The CDR3 nucleotides are TGTGCCAGCAGTCCTGGGGAGGCTAGCACAGATACGCAGTATTTT.

This clonotype was detected a few times. CDR3 DNA: TGTGCCACAGGGCAGGGGTTCCACGAGCAGTACTTC. The encoded protein is CATGQGFHEQYF. The chain combines TRBV5-4 with TRBJ2-7, with a tentative D call TRBD1 (6 bases). The CDR3 has 12 residues. Germline loops: CDR1 SGHNT, CDR2 YYREEE (reference sequence). Deletions cut 9 bases from V and 5 bases from J, with 15 bases between. The variable domain in full, completed from reference TRBV5-4 and TRBJ2-7, reads ETGVTQSPTHLIKTRGQQVTLRCSSQSGHNTVSWYQQALGQGPQFIFQYYREEENGRGNFPPRFSGLQFPNYSSELNVNALELDDSALYLCATGQGFHEQYFGPGTRLTVT.

The genes are TRBV11-3 and TRBJ2-1; TRBD2 aligns across 7 bases. Germline loops: CDR1 SGHNT, CDR2 YENEEA. The CDR3 contains 16 residues. V gave up 5 bases and J gave up 2 bases; unmatched junction bases: 9. CDR3 region: CASSTVGTTAYNEQFF. CDR3 DNA: TGTGCCAGCAGCACAGTGGGGACTACCGCCTACAATGAGCAGTTCTTC.

The chain couples TRBV18 to TRBJ1-5; TRBD1 aligns across 7 bases. Trimming at V came to 6 bases and at J to 0 bases, leaving 2 bases not matched to a gene. The CDR3 is made up of 14 amino acids. Germline CDR1 and CDR2: KGHSH and LQKENI. The CDR3 sequence: CASSGQNSNQPQHF. CDR3 nucleotide sequence: TGTGCCAGCTCGGGACAGAATAGCAATCAGCCCCAGCATTTT.

This clonotype was seen only a few times. The chain has TRBV11-1 and TRBJ2-3; 7 bases match TRBD1. Germline loops: CDR1 SGHAT, CDR2 FQDESV (reference sequence). Trimming cost V 3 bases and J 11 bases; bases outside gene matches: 11. This CDR3 spans 14 amino acids. CDR3 DNA: TGTGCCAGCAGCTTGGGACAGACCTTGACGGGGCAGTATTTT. Its translation: CASSLGQTLTGQYF.

Only a few counts were recorded for this clonotype. The rearrangement uses TRBV18 and TRBJ2-7; TRBD2 agrees at 10 bases. Germline-derived CDR1 and CDR2 are KGHSH and LQKENI. The CDR3 totals 15 residues. V shed 6 bases and J 3 bases; nucleotides not matched to a gene: 8. The CDR3 loop reads CASSLAGEGLYEQYF. The CDR3 coding sequence is TGTGCCAGCTCCCTAGCGGGAGAGGGGCTCTACGAGCAGTACTTC.

This clonotype was detected ten times or more. The V gene is TRBV6-1, the J gene TRBJ1-1; D call uncertain. With 1 base removed from V and 2 bases from J, the gap between germline ends came to 5 bases. The CDR3 is 13 amino acids. The germline V gene has CDR1 MNHNS and CDR2 SASEGT. CDR3 region: CASSEDSNTEAFF. CDR3 DNA: TGTGCCAGCAGTGAAGACTCAAACACTGAAGCTTTCTTT.

This clonotype has only a few counts. The gene calls are TRBV20-1 and TRBJ2-7; the D gene is possibly TRBD1 (6 bases). The V and J ends lost 6 bases and 3 bases respectively, with 18 bases between them. CDR1 is DFQATT, CDR2 SNEGSKA, per germline (reference sequence). The CDR3 length is 14 residues. Here the CDR3 DNA reads TGCAGTGCCTCCAGCCGGGACAACTTCTACGAGCAGTACTTC. Translated: CSASSRDNFYEQYF.

V usage is TRBV7-9 and J usage is TRBJ2-7, with D maybe TRBD1 (5 bases). CDR3 length: 16 amino acids. Between the trimmed V and J ends, which lost 2 bases and 2 bases, there was a span of 16 bases. Germline V gene lookup returns CDR1 SEHNR and CDR2 FQNEAQ (reference sequence). CDR3 loop: CASSLKGQPTPYEQYF. The DNA for the CDR3 is TGTGCCAGCAGCTTAAAGGGGCAGCCCACTCCCTACGAGCAGTACTTC. Together with reference TRBV7-9 and TRBJ2-7, the CDR3 gives the full variable domain: DTGVSQNPRHKITKRGQNVTFRCDPISEHNRLYWYRQTLGQGPEFLTYFQNEAQLEKSRLLSDRFSAERPKGSFSTLEIQRTEQGDSAMYLCASSLKGQPTPYEQYFGPGTRLTVT.

This clonotype was observed many times. The rearrangement joins TRBV4-3 to TRBJ2-2; TRBD1 might be the D (5 bases). The length of the CDR3 is 15 residues. Trimming removed 2 bases from V and 1 base from J, with 8 bases in between. Germline V CDR1 and CDR2: LGHNA, YSLEER. CDR3 DNA: TGCGCCAGCAGCCAAAGCACAGGGAACACCGGGGAGCTGTTTTTT. It is translated as CASSQSTGNTGELFF.

This clonotype has a count of ten or more. The chain carries TRBV2 and TRBJ2-1, with D perhaps TRBD1 or TRBD2 (5 bases each). V was pared by 5 bases and J by 8 bases, with 22 bases between. Germline-derived CDR1 and CDR2 are SNHLY and FYNNEI. The CDR3 covers 16 residues. CDR3 in amino acids: CASSSPDWGGHDEQFF. In DNA form, the CDR3 reads TGTGCCAGCAGTTCCCCTGACTGGGGCGGGCACGATGAGCAGTTCTTC.

This clonotype was detected many times. The V and J genes are TRBV6-5 and TRBJ2-5; maybe TRBD2 (5 bases). The V gene's germline CDR1 is MNHEY and CDR2 SVGAGI. The CDR3 runs 14 residues. The germline V and J ends were trimmed by 2 bases and 5 bases, with 12 bases remaining between them. In DNA form, the CDR3 reads TGTGCCAGCAGTTACAAGGACGTAGCGGAGACCCAGTACTTC. Its protein is CASSYKDVAETQYF.

This clonotype was found many times. The J gene is TRBJ2-1, the V gene TRBV6-2 or TRBV6-3, with a tentative D call TRBD1 (7 bases). V lost 7 bases and J 6 bases, leaving 19 bases between the germline ends. The CDR3 contains 15 residues. Germline CDR1 is MNHEY and CDR2 is SVGEGT. CDR3 loop: CASIPGDRDSNEQFF. For the CDR3, the DNA is TGTGCCAGCATCCCGGGGGACAGAGATTCCAATGAGCAGTTCTTC.

Many counts were recorded for this clonotype. The chain has TRBV10-2 and TRBJ2-1, with 7 bases that match TRBD2. Germline assignment: CDR1 WSHSY and CDR2 SAAADI. The CDR3 sequence is 15 residues long. V lost 6 bases to trimming and J lost 2 bases; unmatched junction nucleotides: 7. Written as DNA, the CDR3 is TGCGCCAGCAGGGGTTGGGAGGGGACCTACAATGAGCAGTTCTTC. Protein: CASRGWEGTYNEQFF.

At least ten counts were recorded for this clonotype. This chain joins TRBV28 and TRBJ2-5; D not certain. Germline V gives CDR1 MDHEN, CDR2 SYDVKM. The CDR3 has 19 residues. Trimming removed 5 bases at V and 0 bases at J, with 25 bases between. CDR3 coding DNA: TGTGCCAGCAGTCCAACTACTCCTAGTGGCGTTATCCACCAAGAGACCCAGTACTTC. Residues: CASSPTTPSGVIHQETQYF.

This clonotype was detected only a few times. This chain links TRBV4-3 with TRBJ2-3, with 8 positions matching TRBD1. This CDR3 has 16 residues. V lost 4 bases and J lost 3; bases outside the gene matches: 9. The germline V gene encodes CDR1 LGHNA and CDR2 YSLEER. CDR3 nucleotide sequence: TGCGCCAGCAGCCCAGGACAGGGTGGGGGAACAGATACGCAGTATTTT. Protein product: CASSPGQGGGTDTQYF.

This clonotype has at least ten counts. The V call is TRBV20-1, the J call TRBJ1-1; possibly TRBD1 for D (6 bases). This CDR3 spans 14 amino acids. V was shortened by 0 bases and J by 2 bases, with 10 bases between the two germline ends. In germline, CDR1 is DFQATT, CDR2 SNEGSKA (reference sequence). The CDR3: CSARDPGQNTEAFF. In DNA form, the CDR3 reads TGCAGTGCTAGAGATCCGGGACAAAACACTGAAGCTTTCTTT.

There are a few counts of this clonotype. The genes are TRBV10-3 and TRBJ2-1, with a weak D call TRBD2 (6 bases). The CDR3 is 12 amino acids. Trimming pared 11 bases from V and 3 bases from J, leaving 11 bases between. Germline assignment: CDR1 ENHRY and CDR2 SYGVKD. Written as DNA, the CDR3 is TGTGCCGTGTCCGGGGGCTACAATGAGCAGTTCTTC. The encoded protein is CAVSGGYNEQFF.

V gene TRBV6-1 combines with J gene TRBJ1-1; D not resolved. The CDR3 runs to 15 residues. Germline V gives CDR1 MNHNS, CDR2 SASEGT. The V gene lost 5 bases and the J gene lost 1 base, with 14 bases spanning the gap. The DNA of the CDR3 is TGTGCCAGCAGTCAACCGGACGGGTCGAACACTGAAGCTTTCTTT. It codes for CASSQPDGSNTEAFF.

This clonotype was detected only a few times. This chain connects TRBV5-6 to TRBJ2-5, with D perhaps TRBD2 (6 bases). V shed 2 bases and J shed 9 bases, with 8 bases lying between them. The CDR3 length is 11 residues. Looked up from germline, CDR1 is SGHDT and CDR2 is YYEEEE. The CDR3 region is CASSLGGAQYF. CDR3 nucleotides: TGTGCCAGCAGCTTAGGAGGGGCCCAGTACTTC.

In its sample, this clonotype was seen many times. V gene TRBV12-3 or TRBV12-4 combines with J gene TRBJ1-6; 9 nucleotides match TRBD1. The V and J ends lost 5 bases and 5 bases, in that order; junction bases with no gene match: 1. This CDR3 comprises 14 residues. The CDR3 DNA reads TGTGCCAGCAGTCGGGACAGGGATAATTCACCCCTCCACTTT. Amino acid sequence: CASSRDRDNSPLHF.

This clonotype was counted at least ten times. The chain links TRBV28 to TRBJ1-5; 7 nucleotides align to TRBD1. This CDR3 has 13 amino acids. Trimming removed 6 bases from V and 7 bases from J; junction bases left unmatched: 6. The germline V gene has CDR1 MDHEN and CDR2 SYDVKM. DNA of the CDR3: TGTGCCAGCAGCCAAGGGACAGTCCAGCCCCAGCATTTT. Its protein product is CASSQGTVQPQHF.

The sample holds many counts of this clonotype. The chain uses TRBV1 and TRBJ1-5. TRBV1 is a known pseudogene. The CDR3 consists of 14 residues. CDR3: CTSSHPGRDQPQHF. Written as DNA, the CDR3 is TGCACCAGCAGCCACCCGGGGAGGGATCAGCCCCAGCATTTT.

J is TRBJ2-2 and V is TRBV12-3 or TRBV12-4, with 7 bases lining up with TRBD1. V dropped 6 bases and J dropped 0; count of bases not matched to a gene: 4. The CDR3 has 15 residues. CDR3 nucleotide sequence: TGTGCCAGCAGCCCCAGGGGGTCGAACACCGGGGAGCTGTTTTTT. Amino acid sequence: CASSPRGSNTGELFF.

The gene calls are TRBV6-4 and TRBJ2-1, with D tentatively TRBD1 (6 bases). Germline CDR1 reads MRHNA; CDR2 reads SNTAGT. The CDR3 is made up of 12 amino acids. Trimming removed 5 bases from V and 14 bases from J, with 16 bases in between. The DNA for the CDR3 is TGTGCCAGCAGTTCCGGGGCCAAGGGGGAGTTCTTC. Amino acid sequence: CASSSGAKGEFF.